Listed below are T cell receptor beta chains from one sample, sequenced in a study of post-analysis software for immune sequencing data. TCRdb reprocessed the PCR reads with MiXCR, giving one entry per CDR3 protein. In the table there are hundreds of thousands of distinct CDR3 sequences, approximately 30% of which are singletons. Sequencing input: blood. The receptor set was obtained from a girl aged 10-17 years with multiple sclerosis. The CDR3 runs from the conserved cysteine through the conserved F or W. Each record gives: J gene, D gene, V gene, clone size, CDR3 DNA, CDR3 protein. A D gene is named only where the DNA matches it firmly. Size values are once, few and many counts, or a class for expanded clones, and some rows have none.

j_call: TRBJ2-6
d_call: NA
v_call: TRBV20-1
clone_size: NA
cdr3_nt: TGCAGTGCGGACCCCGGCTCTGGGGCCAACGTCCTGACTTTC
cdr3_aa: CSADPGSGANVLTF

j_call: TRBJ2-6
d_call: NA
v_call: TRBV12-3/TRBV12-4
clone_size: NA
cdr3_nt: TGTGCCAGCGCCAAAGGGTTGCAGAGCTCTGGGGCCGACGTCCTGACTTTC
cdr3_aa: CASAKGLQSSGADVLTF

j_call: TRBJ2-7
d_call: NA
v_call: TRBV20-1
clone_size: NA
cdr3_nt: TGCAGTGCGCCGGCTCAGGGGAGGGTACGCTACGAGCAGTACTTC
cdr3_aa: CSAPAQGRVRYEQYF

j_call: TRBJ1-1
d_call: NA
v_call: TRBV5-1
clone_size: NA
cdr3_nt: TGCGCCAGCAGCTTGGGAGCCAGGGTCACTGAAGCTTTCTTT
cdr3_aa: CASSLGARVTEAFF

j_call: TRBJ2-1
d_call: TRBD1
v_call: TRBV10-3
clone_size: many
cdr3_nt: TGTGCCATCAGTGAGTATCAGGGGGCGCACGATGAGCAGTTCTTC
cdr3_aa: CAISEYQGAHDEQFF

j_call: TRBJ2-1
d_call: NA
v_call: TRBV7-2
clone_size: NA
cdr3_nt: TGTGCCAGCAGCTTTTCATTCCAGAATGAGCAGTTCTTC
cdr3_aa: CASSFSFQNEQFF

j_call: TRBJ2-3
d_call: NA
v_call: TRBV20-1
clone_size: once
cdr3_nt: TGCAGTCCTAGAGATTTCGGGATAAGCACAGATACGCAGTATTTT
cdr3_aa: CSPRDFGISTDTQYF

j_call: TRBJ2-3
d_call: TRBD2
v_call: TRBV27
clone_size: once
cdr3_nt: TGTGCCAGCACCCACTACCCGCGGGAGGCTAGCACAGATACGCAGTATTTT
cdr3_aa: CASTHYPREASTDTQYF

j_call: TRBJ2-3
d_call: NA
v_call: TRBV5-1
clone_size: NA
cdr3_nt: TGCGCCAGCAGCTTTGAGGGGCGGGTCACAGATACGCAGTATTTT
cdr3_aa: CASSFEGRVTDTQYF

j_call: TRBJ1-2
d_call: NA
v_call: TRBV12-3/TRBV12-4
clone_size: NA
cdr3_nt: TGTGCCAGCAGTTTCACAGGGAATCACGGCTACACCTTC
cdr3_aa: CASSFTGNHGYTF

j_call: TRBJ2-3
d_call: TRBD2
v_call: TRBV20-1
clone_size: few
cdr3_nt: TGCAGTGCTAGATCCCCTAGCGGGAAAACAGATACGCAGTATTTT
cdr3_aa: CSARSPSGKTDTQYF

j_call: TRBJ2-5
d_call: NA
v_call: TRBV24-1
clone_size: few
cdr3_nt: TGTGCCACCAGTGATCCGACCCAATATGAGCAGTACTTC
cdr3_aa: CATSDPTQYEQYF

j_call: TRBJ2-6
d_call: NA
v_call: TRBV14
clone_size: NA
cdr3_nt: TGTGCCAGCAGCCCACAGGGACGGCCGAGTCGAAGCTCTGGGGCCAACGTCCTGACTTTC
cdr3_aa: CASSPQGRPSRSSGANVLTF

j_call: TRBJ2-1
d_call: NA
v_call: TRBV10-3
clone_size: many
cdr3_nt: TGTGCCATCAGTGGCCAGGGGCCCGGGGTCTACAATGAGCAGTTCTTC
cdr3_aa: CAISGQGPGVYNEQFF

j_call: TRBJ2-1
d_call: NA
v_call: TRBV20-1
clone_size: NA
cdr3_nt: TGCAGTGCCGAGACCCGTAAAATTGACGATGAGCAGTTCTTC
cdr3_aa: CSAETRKIDDEQFF

j_call: TRBJ2-3
d_call: TRBD1
v_call: TRBV7-9
clone_size: many
cdr3_nt: TGTGCCAGCAGTACAGGACAGGGAAGGGCAGATACGCAGTATTTT
cdr3_aa: CASSTGQGRADTQYF

j_call: TRBJ2-7
d_call: NA
v_call: TRBV10-3
clone_size: many
cdr3_nt: TGTGCCATCAGTGTATCGGGGCAATCGGAGGACGAGCAGTACTTC
cdr3_aa: CAISVSGQSEDEQYF

j_call: TRBJ2-1
d_call: NA
v_call: TRBV12-3/TRBV12-4
clone_size: NA
cdr3_nt: TGTGCCAGCAGTTTAAGGAGGGGTGCTGCGGATGAGCAGATCTTC
cdr3_aa: CASSLRRGAADEQIF

j_call: TRBJ2-3
d_call: NA
v_call: TRBV29-1
clone_size: few
cdr3_nt: TGCAGCGTTGCTCTGGGCAACACAGATACGCAGTATTTT
cdr3_aa: CSVALGNTDTQYF

j_call: TRBJ2-7
d_call: NA
v_call: TRBV7-9
clone_size: few
cdr3_nt: TGTGCCAGCAGCTTACCCCCGGGTTTAAGCTCCTACGAGCAGTACTTC
cdr3_aa: CASSLPPGLSSYEQYF

j_call: TRBJ2-5
d_call: NA
v_call: TRBV20-1
clone_size: few
cdr3_nt: TGCAGTGCTAGAAGGTGGCAGCTGGAGACCCAGTACTTC
cdr3_aa: CSARRWQLETQYF

j_call: TRBJ1-2
d_call: NA
v_call: TRBV15
clone_size: NA
cdr3_nt: TGTGCCACCACCCTTCACGGGATTAACTATGGCTACACCTTC
cdr3_aa: CATTLHGINYGYTF

j_call: TRBJ1-2
d_call: NA
v_call: TRBV29-1
clone_size: few
cdr3_nt: TGCAGCGTTGAAGAACGGGGGGCAGGAAATGGCTACACCTTC
cdr3_aa: CSVEERGAGNGYTF

j_call: TRBJ2-1
d_call: NA
v_call: TRBV10-3
clone_size: few
cdr3_nt: TGTGCCATCAAGGACAGCTCCTACAATGAGCAGTTCTTC
cdr3_aa: CAIKDSSYNEQFF

j_call: TRBJ2-7
d_call: NA
v_call: TRBV7-9
clone_size: many
cdr3_nt: TGTGCCAGCAGCTGGGACGGCCCCTCCTACGAGCAGTACTTC
cdr3_aa: CASSWDGPSYEQYF

j_call: TRBJ1-2
d_call: NA
v_call: TRBV20-1
clone_size: few
cdr3_nt: TGCAGTGCTAGGAGGCCAGGACAACTAACCACTTATGGCTACACCTTC
cdr3_aa: CSARRPGQLTTYGYTF

j_call: TRBJ1-5
d_call: NA
v_call: TRBV12-3/TRBV12-4
clone_size: NA
cdr3_nt: TGTGCCAGCAGTTTAGGCCCCAGAAGCAATCAGCCCCAGCATTTT
cdr3_aa: CASSLGPRSNQPQHF

j_call: TRBJ1-6
d_call: NA
v_call: TRBV12-3/TRBV12-4
clone_size: NA
cdr3_nt: TGTGCCAGCAGTTTTAGCGCAGCGTCACCCCTCCACTTT
cdr3_aa: CASSFSAASPLHF

j_call: TRBJ2-1
d_call: TRBD2
v_call: TRBV29-1
clone_size: NA
cdr3_nt: TGCAGCGTTGAAGAGGCGGGAGCCCCCTACAATGAGCAGTTCTTC
cdr3_aa: CSVEEAGAPYNEQFF

j_call: TRBJ1-4
d_call: NA
v_call: TRBV3-1
clone_size: NA
cdr3_nt: TGTGCCAGCAGCCAGGGACGGATAAATGAAAAACTGTTTTTT
cdr3_aa: CASSQGRINEKLFF

j_call: TRBJ2-1
d_call: NA
v_call: TRBV29-1
clone_size: few
cdr3_nt: TGCAGCGGCCTCGGGTTCTCCTACAATGAGCAGTTCTTC
cdr3_aa: CSGLGFSYNEQFF

j_call: TRBJ2-3
d_call: TRBD1
v_call: TRBV7-6
clone_size: few
cdr3_nt: TGTGCCAGCAGCTCCCTCCGGGACAGGGTGCAGTATTTT
cdr3_aa: CASSSLRDRVQYF

j_call: TRBJ2-1
d_call: NA
v_call: TRBV4-3
clone_size: NA
cdr3_nt: TGCGCCAGCAGCCAAGACCAGAAGGGGTGGAGCAATGAGCAGTTCTTC
cdr3_aa: CASSQDQKGWSNEQFF

j_call: TRBJ2-5
d_call: TRBD2
v_call: TRBV3-1
clone_size: few
cdr3_nt: TGTGCCAGCACCCCTAGCGGGGGTCGCCAAGAGACCCAGTACTTC
cdr3_aa: CASTPSGGRQETQYF

j_call: TRBJ2-3
d_call: NA
v_call: TRBV3-1
clone_size: few
cdr3_nt: TGTGCCAGCAGCCGGAACACGAGGACAGCGCTCTTTGTCGGCACAGATACGCAGTATTTT
cdr3_aa: CASSRNTRTALFVGTDTQYF

j_call: TRBJ2-1
d_call: NA
v_call: TRBV6-5
clone_size: few
cdr3_nt: TGTGCCAGCAGTACCCCCCCGGGACTTCTGTTCTTC
cdr3_aa: CASSTPPGLLFF

j_call: TRBJ1-5
d_call: NA
v_call: TRBV29-1
clone_size: few
cdr3_nt: TGCAGCGTTGGGGGGTCAGGGTACCAGCCCCAGCATTTT
cdr3_aa: CSVGGSGYQPQHF

j_call: TRBJ2-1
d_call: NA
v_call: TRBV20-1
clone_size: NA
cdr3_nt: TGCAGTGCTAGACTATACAGGAAACATGACAATGAGCAGTTCTTC
cdr3_aa: CSARLYRKHDNEQFF

j_call: TRBJ1-1
d_call: TRBD1
v_call: TRBV29-1
clone_size: NA
cdr3_nt: TGCAGCGTTGAAGGGTTGGCAGGGGGCATCACTGAAGCTTTCTTT
cdr3_aa: CSVEGLAGGITEAFF

j_call: TRBJ2-1
d_call: NA
v_call: TRBV7-2
clone_size: NA
cdr3_nt: TGTGCCAGCAGCTTTCGGGTGAATGAGCAGTTCTTC
cdr3_aa: CASSFRVNEQFF

j_call: TRBJ2-7
d_call: TRBD2
v_call: TRBV5-1
clone_size: NA
cdr3_nt: TGCGCCAGCAGACCCGGGGGGGAAGCCTACGAGCAGTACTTC
cdr3_aa: CASRPGGEAYEQYF

j_call: TRBJ1-5
d_call: NA
v_call: TRBV20-1
clone_size: few
cdr3_nt: TGCAGTGCTAGAGATCGCGGGGTCAGTCAGCCCCAGCATTTT
cdr3_aa: CSARDRGVSQPQHF

j_call: TRBJ2-7
d_call: TRBD1
v_call: TRBV7-2
clone_size: NA
cdr3_nt: TGTGCCAGCAGCAATAACAGGGGCTACGAGCAGTACTTC
cdr3_aa: CASSNNRGYEQYF

j_call: TRBJ2-1
d_call: NA
v_call: TRBV11-2
clone_size: NA
cdr3_nt: TGTGCCAGCAGCACGAAGTGGGATGAGCAGTTCTTC
cdr3_aa: CASSTKWDEQFF

j_call: TRBJ2-3
d_call: NA
v_call: TRBV29-1
clone_size: NA
cdr3_nt: TGCAGCGTTGGGACACAAGGGGATACGCAGTATTTT
cdr3_aa: CSVGTQGDTQYF

j_call: TRBJ2-3
d_call: TRBD1
v_call: TRBV24-1
clone_size: NA
cdr3_nt: TGTGCCACCAGCGGACAGGGGAGGGATACGCAGTATTTT
cdr3_aa: CATSGQGRDTQYF

j_call: TRBJ1-4
d_call: TRBD1
v_call: TRBV7-2
clone_size: NA
cdr3_nt: TGTGCCAGCAGCCTGAACAGGGGTTCTAATGAAAAACTGTTTTTT
cdr3_aa: CASSLNRGSNEKLFF

j_call: TRBJ2-1
d_call: TRBD2
v_call: TRBV11-2
clone_size: NA
cdr3_nt: TGTGCCAGCAGCCCCCGGGACTATCGCAATGAGCAGTTCTTC
cdr3_aa: CASSPRDYRNEQFF

j_call: TRBJ2-4
d_call: TRBD2
v_call: TRBV29-1
clone_size: few
cdr3_nt: TGCAGTGGGAGGGAATTAGCCAAAAACATTCAGTACTTC
cdr3_aa: CSGRELAKNIQYF

j_call: TRBJ2-3
d_call: NA
v_call: TRBV7-9
clone_size: NA
cdr3_nt: TGTGCCAGCAGCTTAGTCGTAGGGGCAGATACGCAGTATTTT
cdr3_aa: CASSLVVGADTQYF

j_call: TRBJ1-2
d_call: TRBD1
v_call: TRBV20-1
clone_size: few
cdr3_nt: TGCAGGGCCTCCGACAGGGGACGAAGCTACACCTTC
cdr3_aa: CRASDRGRSYTF

j_call: TRBJ2-1
d_call: TRBD1
v_call: TRBV12-3/TRBV12-4
clone_size: NA
cdr3_nt: TGTGCCAGCACTAGGGACAGCAGGAGCTCCTACAATGAGCAGTTCTTC
cdr3_aa: CASTRDSRSSYNEQFF

j_call: TRBJ2-2
d_call: TRBD1
v_call: TRBV28
clone_size: NA
cdr3_nt: TGTGCCAGTAGGTCAGGGGGGAACACCGGGGAGCTGTTTTTT
cdr3_aa: CASRSGGNTGELFF